This T cell receptor (beta chain) was found in a study of cytomegalovirus exposure and HLA in healthy donors (dated by TCRdb to about 2017). In the study overall: In an earlier analysis of 450 to 750 of the donors, under 300 Gb of sequence data and some 120 million unique TCR beta sequences from some 170 million T cells were reported. Besides the first cohort of approximately 710 subjects, a separate validation cohort made up of some 110 different subjects was used. Roughly five DR-DQ haplotypes were treated as single units for association and clustering because of strong linkage in the cohort. The aim of the study was to test whether cataloging public T cell receptors could identify signatures of past pathogen exposure. Roughly 300 gigabases of sequencing data and 75 million to 85 million unique TCR sequences made up an early release that covered under 750 HLA-typed donors. Every repertoire in the discovery cohort had been generated on one and the same sequencing platform. Alongside the repertoire data, information on donor age, sex, ethnicity and CMV serostatus was compiled. In the later analysis, no new phenotypic data were used to find candidate immune exposures; instead, reliance was placed on TCR beta sequences and their occurrence across donors. In an earlier analysis of 500 to 650 of the donors, high-throughput TCR beta sequencing was used to judge whether each TCR beta V gene segment behaved as functional or pseudogenic. Among around 400 genotyped donors of the cohort, an average of around 250,000 unique TCR beta nucleotide sequences was sequenced per donor, of which approximately 19% were non-productive. The number of donors typed differed by locus, with 629-630 for A, B, C, DRB1 and DQB1, 522 for DQA1, 600 to 610 for DPA1, and approximately 470 for DPB1. HLA typing covered class I and class II loci at four-digit resolution. The study profiled the T cell repertoires of hundreds of subjects by immunosequencing and related them to cytomegalovirus serostatus. To study patterns of TCR occurrence, a later analysis re-analyzed previously published TCR beta repertoires from 550 to 800 donors and added high-resolution HLA genotyping. A later genetic analysis used genome-wide SNP genotypes for about 55% of the 666 donors, treating that subset as a discovery cohort. To predict cytomegalovirus infection status, the study combined high-throughput TCR immunosequencing, statistical association of individual TCRs with disease status, and machine learning. Of the roughly 420 genotyped donors, roughly 80% were placed in the genetic ancestry cluster associated with self-reported Caucasian donors.

In total, approximately 700 healthy bone marrow donors made up the cohort. At the time of sampling, all cohort members were nominally healthy, though unrecorded immune exposures were likely present. The donor was CMV seronegative and belonged to the group of 350 to 400 seronegative cohort members. Each donor provided a peripheral blood sample, and peripheral blood mononuclear cells were used for TCR beta sequencing. Genomic DNA was extracted from the blood cell samples with the Qiagen DNeasy Blood Extraction Kit. The library relied on the immunoSEQ multiplex PCR assay. The multiplex PCR relied on a mix of 60 forward primers for TCR Vbeta segments and 13 reverse primers for TCR Jbeta segments. A multiplex PCR assay on genomic DNA amplified the CDR3 region of rearranged TCR beta genes. The amplified TCR beta libraries were sequenced on the Illumina HiSeq System as 87-base-pair reads. Per the source publication's procedure: A later analysis counted about 80 million unique TCR beta chains across the 500 to 850 repertoires, and approximately 11 million of these chains were shared by at least two donors. To remove PCR and sequencing errors, raw reads were error-corrected and collapsed into unique sequences using a nearest-neighbor algorithm that merged closely related sequences. To assign V, D and J gene segments, CDR3 sequences were aligned to IMGT reference sequences. For a sequence to be retained, a match of at least six nucleotides was required to both a V gene segment and a J gene segment. A rearrangement was called productive if the CDR3 had no stop codons and remained in frame with V and J, and every other rearrangement was called non-productive. CDR3 was defined by IMGT convention, running from the second conserved V-encoded cysteine to the conserved J-encoded phenylalanine. In an earlier analysis of some 550 of the donors, sequences lacking an unambiguous match to a single V gene segment were excluded. In an earlier analysis of roughly 500 of the donors, V segments were called functional above 56.7% productive rearrangements and were called segregating when the between-donor standard deviation exceeded 5%. A statistical classification framework was built for diagnosing cytomegalovirus status from the catalog of TCR beta chain sequences. V and J gene assignment, in a later analysis, came from comparing TCR nucleotide sequences with IMGT/GENE-DB human TR gene sequences. Using the TCRdist pipeline, a later analysis assigned CDR3 sequences along with most-parsimonious VDJ recombination scenarios. In a later analysis, each TCR beta chain was defined by its CDR3 amino acid sequence together with its V-gene family, and reads without a unique V-gene family were excluded. A later analysis removed 550 to 700 highly shared, low-generation-probability nucleotide sequences to deal with suspected cross-contamination and a sequencing artifact. For each public chain, a later analysis derived a clonal expansion index from normalized ranks of inferred template counts within each repertoire. In a later analysis, generation probabilities were computed using a VDJ recombination model fitted to out-of-frame rearrangements, and the results were checked against IGoR. Hypergeometric tests were used in a later analysis to score TCR-TCR, TCR-HLA and TCR-CMV co-occurrence, with a repertoire-size bias correction applied to the TCR pairs. False discovery rates were estimated in a later analysis by permuting HLA or CMV assignments 20 times. In a later analysis, co-occurring TCRs were grouped using DBSCAN, and TCRdist sequence similarity was added for clustering within HLA-allele-positive subsets. For co-occurrence clustering, repertoires with fewer than 30,000 or more than 120,000 public chains were excluded, along with roughly five repertoires with anomalous nucleotide sharing. TCRdb stores this immuneACCESS table with in-frame sequences only. Part of the clones is absent; in the studies checked, under half of the shortfall reflects unresolved V genes, and no reason is known for the rest. V, J and clone size reflect that table, while D and trimming were determined from the DNA. The table for this sample lists about 130,000 clones; over 70% of them were counted only once. In total, the top ten clones hold more than 1% of the sample.

The germline V gene gives CDR1 as SGDLS and CDR2 as YYNGEE. V is shortened by 0 bases, J by 5 bases, and the region joining them spans 8 bases. Its CDR3 holds 14 amino acids, cysteine through phenylalanine. Here the CDR3 DNA is all that survives: 42 bases in frame from base 1. For this clone: Its antigen is unknown. No much larger clone is present one base from it, and per-base qualities are unavailable.

Results the study describes overall, beyond this receptor: The presence/absence analyses assumed that sequencing depth was roughly uniform across donors, and that assumption may not be true. In a later analysis, HLA-associated TCR beta chains showed more clonal expansion and lower generation probabilities than non-associated chains that were equally common. A further reported finding was that TCR beta sequences accurately predicted the HLA-A and HLA-B alleles for most subjects in the first cohort. Assigning TCR associations to individual alleles was difficult when HLA alleles, especially DR and DQ, strongly co-occurred. In the study, roughly 160 TCR beta chains were listed as associated with cytomegalovirus. In both the original and validation cohorts, the classifier was reported to diagnose cytomegalovirus status with high specificity and sensitivity. A group of highly shared sequence variants was considered likely to be a technical artifact of the sequencing pipeline. Several of the top co-occurrence clusters appeared to be linked to parvovirus B19, influenza, CMV and Epstein-Barr virus, according to a later analysis. The cohort was sequenced for TCR beta chains only, and without alpha or paired-chain data the features that could be detected were limited. Specific HLA alleles were associated with 16,951 TCR beta sequences at a false discovery rate of 0.05 in a later analysis. Roughly 15 rarely observed V segments, including chromosome 9 orphons, were excluded from the earlier analysis of approximately 600 of the donors because counts were too low. In vitro tests confirmed that a few of the cytomegalovirus-associated TCR beta chains recognize cytomegalovirus antigens. The authors suggested that the approach could potentially be extended to other disease states and immunological phenotypes. Most TCR sequences were observed very rarely across donors, whereas some public TCRs were present in many individuals. Compared with the roughly 670-donor mean, donors in an Asian-associated ancestry cluster had fewer N-insertions in productive TCRs, according to a later genetic analysis. Most CMV-associated TCR beta chains appeared to be HLA-restricted in a later analysis, and the HLA associations seemed to be driven largely by CMV exposure. Some IMGT-functional V segments, including TRBV6-2 and TRBV6-3, could not be distinguished by the 87-base-pair reads and were therefore excluded. In a later analysis, the rate of TCR association differed among HLA loci, with DRB1 alleles having the most associated TCRs and HLA-C alleles having the fewest. Correlated functional status among segregating V segments might be attributable to linkage disequilibrium, but an unknown experimental factor could not be ruled out. Because HLA typing was missing for some donors at each locus, association tests included only the typed subset. Broadly in line with IMGT annotations, most TCR beta V segments showed up in productive rearrangements about 87% or about 30% of the time in an earlier analysis of 450 to 600 of the donors. In a later genetic analysis, a missense DCLRE1C variant was associated with V-gene and J-gene trimming of TCR beta chains, and the association was replicated in an independent cohort. Immune exposure information for the cohort was limited to CMV serostatus.

The V gene is TRBV9 and the J gene is TRBJ2-2; a tentative D match to TRBD2 spans 6 bases. The sample consisted of PBMCs. The receptor comes from a female donor in good health and CMV-seronegative. The CDR3 protein sequence reads: CASSVARGTGELFF. The DNA reads TGTGCCAGCAGCGTAGCGCGGGGAACCGGGGAGCTGTTTTTT.